This T cell receptor beta chain was identified during a study of Ad26.COV2.S vaccination and SARS-CoV-2 variants. The CDR3 is made up of 14 amino acids. Germline loops: CDR1 MNHEY, CDR2 SMNVEV (reference sequence). V was trimmed by 6 bases and J by 3 bases, leaving 11 bases between them. The treatment denotes: about 20 received Ad26.COV2.S at low or high dose, single or two shots; roughly five received placebo; per-sample allocation not given. Samples analyzed were those drawn on day 63 after the first vaccine or placebo injection. TCRdb's table, derived via immunoSEQ multiplex PCR, lists solely in-frame clones and lacks some. Counted here are some 300,000 clones, over 80% occurring once; the ten biggest clones make up 2% to 2.5%.

V gene TRBV27 combines with J gene TRBJ1-4, with D possibly matching TRBD1 (5 bases). This receptor was taken from a person aged 18-60 years who received the Ad26.COV2.S COVID-19 vaccine or a placebo. The starting material was peripheral blood, obtained in a trial of Ad26.COV2.S vaccine versus placebo. This CDR3 is CASSAGFSNEKLFF. DNA of the CDR3: TGTGCCAGCAGCGCAGGGTTCTCTAATGAAAAACTGTTTTTT. Supplemented by reference TRBV27 and TRBJ1-4, the full variable domain reads EAQVTQNPRYLITVTGKKLTVTCSQNMNHEYMSWYRQDPGLGLRQIYYSMNVEVTDKGDVPEGYKVSRKEKRNFPLILESPSPNQTSLYFCASSAGFSNEKLFFGSGTQLSVL.